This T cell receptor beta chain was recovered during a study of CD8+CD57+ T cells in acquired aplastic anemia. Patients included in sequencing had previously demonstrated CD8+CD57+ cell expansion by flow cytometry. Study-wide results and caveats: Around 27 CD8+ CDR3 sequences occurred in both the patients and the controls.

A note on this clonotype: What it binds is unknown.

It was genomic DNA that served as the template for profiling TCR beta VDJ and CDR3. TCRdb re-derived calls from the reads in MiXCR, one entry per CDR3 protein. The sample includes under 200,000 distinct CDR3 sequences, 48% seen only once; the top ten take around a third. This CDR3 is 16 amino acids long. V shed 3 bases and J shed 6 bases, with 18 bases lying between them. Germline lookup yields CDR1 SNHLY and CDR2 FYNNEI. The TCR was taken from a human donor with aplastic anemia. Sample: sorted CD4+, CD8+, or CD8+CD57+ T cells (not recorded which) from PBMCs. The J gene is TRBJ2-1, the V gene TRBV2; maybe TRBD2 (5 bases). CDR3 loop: CASSDPGSNPPNEQFF. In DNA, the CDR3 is TGTGCCAGCAGTGACCCGGGATCCAACCCCCCCAATGAGCAGTTCTTC.